The 4 T cell receptor beta chains presented below share a single source sample, sequenced in a study of T cell repertoires in cytomegalovirus infection (dated by TCRdb to about 2019). In the paper's terms, the treatment or condition label means: in vitro stimulation with specific CMV peptide epitopes to enrich CMV-specific T cells. Reads for this sample came from an Illumina HiSeq 1500. TCRdb reanalyzed the raw reads on its own, using fastp at Q25 for trimming and MiXCR for clone calling, and kept in-frame beta chains. Merged by CDR3 protein, the rows form single entries marked with the most common genes and DNA. This sample holds about 180,000 distinct CDR3 sequences; 20% to 25% were observed only once. Clones ranked in the top ten supply roughly 25% of the sample. No antigens are known for them. Specimen: CD8+ T cells from cultured PBMCs, collected from culture after CMV antigen stimulation. The receptor set was obtained from a human donor in good health (CMV status not recorded). Some clones in this sample may be carry-over from other donors' samples.

The V and J genes are TRBV11-2 and TRBJ2-1; the D gene is possibly TRBD2 (5 bases). This CDR3 spans 14 amino acids. The germline V and J ends were trimmed by 4 bases and 8 bases, with 15 bases remaining between them. CDR1 and CDR2 from the germline V gene are SGHAT and FQNNGV. CDR3 in DNA: TGTGCCAGCAGCTCCTCCTCGGGGAAGGATGAGCAGTTCTTC. Translating gives CASSSSSGKDEQFF.

With regard to this clonotype: The junction and the germline gene differ at one end; a read error may be behind it. This sequence joins TRBV12-3 or TRBV12-4 and TRBJ1-6; possibly TRBD1 for D (5 bases). There are 17 residues in the CDR3. This CDR3 reads CASSLGPGLPYNSPLHF. Written as DNA, the CDR3 is TGTGCCAGCAGCTTAGGGCCGGGGCTTCCTTATAATTCACCCCTCCACTTT.

This rearrangement joins TRBV6-5 to TRBJ2-3; the match to TRBD1 covers 10 bases. This CDR3 region has 14 residues. The ends lost 2 bases at V and 5 bases at J; junction bases unmatched: 1. Per the germline V gene, CDR1 is MNHEY and CDR2 is SVGAGI. The CDR3 here is CASSYGTGEDTQYF. The CDR3 region has the DNA TGTGCCAGCAGTTACGGGACAGGGGAAGATACGCAGTATTTT.

This clonotype was detected only a few times. The chain carries TRBV28 and TRBJ1-5; TRBD1 is a possible D gene (5 bases). Germline V gene sequence: CDR1 MDHEN, CDR2 SYDVKM. Trimming took 6 bases from V and 7 from J, leaving 19 bases between them. The CDR3 sequence is 15 residues long. The CDR3 loop is CASRIHGGLHQPQHF. DNA for the CDR3: TGTGCCAGCAGGATACACGGGGGTTTGCACCAGCCCCAGCATTTT.